This T cell receptor beta chain was captured by sequencing in a study of PD-L1 blockade in urothelial cancer. Across the study: A median of roughly 140,000 T cells was found in the blood samples. Findings of the study overall: In blood sampled pretreatment, TCR clonality below the median predicted better survival.

A note on this clone: Its antigen is unknown. Other DNA sequences of this sample code for an identical CDR3.

Indicated time point: peripheral blood 6 weeks after treatment start. The CDR3 totals 13 residues. V was trimmed by 4 bases and J by 4 bases, leaving 12 bases between them. Germline V CDR1 and CDR2: SGHRS, YFSETQ. The table came from immunoSEQ multiplex PCR; TCRdb's copy has only in-frame clones and leaves some out. The sample includes around 53,000 clones, around 82% of them seen just once. This clonotype was obtained from a man aged 50-60 years with urothelial cancer. The gene calls are TRBV5-1 and TRBJ2-7; no firm D call. The input for sequencing was PBMCs, taken around atezolizumab (anti-PD-L1) treatment. The CDR3 nucleotides read TGCGCCAGCAGCCTGCCCGGGTTGTACGAGCAGTACTTC. Encoded protein: CASSLPGLYEQYF.